This TCR beta chain originates from a study of Graves' ophthalmopathy and Graves' hyperthyroidism (dated by TCRdb to 2016 to 2019). In the study overall: Peripheral blood was collected at initial diagnosis, before any treatment. TCR beta repertoire signatures were used to distinguish Graves' ophthalmopathy from Graves' hyperthyroidism and to predict progression to ophthalmopathy. After sampling, hyperthyroidism patients received methimazole starting at 30 mg daily, and ophthalmopathy patients received high-dose intravenous methylprednisolone. In total, 135 blood samples were TCR-sequenced: approximately 42 ophthalmopathy, over 70 hyperthyroidism and approximately 17 hyperthyroidism-to-ophthalmopathy patients. The 100 discovery patients were randomly divided into training and test sets at a 7:3 ratio. To explore V-J signatures that distinguish ophthalmopathy from hyperthyroidism, a discovery set of 100 patients was enrolled, made up of roughly 41 with ophthalmopathy and around 57 with stable hyperthyroidism. T-cell repertoires of thyroid tissue and blood were compared in more than 5 hyperthyroidism patients. The independent validation cohort included 20 or so hyperthyroidism patients plus 17 patients who later progressed from hyperthyroidism to ophthalmopathy. Points the paper makes about the study in general: In cross-validation, the 13-signature model distinguished ophthalmopathy from stable hyperthyroidism with approximately 85% sensitivity and approximately 81% specificity, and in the test set the corresponding values were approximately 80% and 75%. Sample size was not statistically predetermined, and group allocation was not concealed from the investigators. In validation, the model predicted ophthalmopathy progression with about 70% sensitivity and approximately 75% specificity; 12 predicted patients were CT-confirmed with GO in a median of approximately six months. Most expanded thyroid clonotypes with a frequency above 0.001 also appeared in blood, which suggests that blood repertoires may reflect the immune response in the thyroid.

The CDR3 sequence holds 14 residues, the cysteine and phenylalanine included. Only CDR3 DNA is held: 42 bases, read in frame from base 1. V loses 6 bases of germline sequence and J loses 2 bases, and the interval between the two ends is 17 bases. The germline V gene sets CDR1 to SQVTM and CDR2 to ANQGSEA. Patients with ophthalmopathy had moderately to severely active disease, with a Clinical Activity Score of 3 or more, a NOSPECS grade of 4 or more, and a disease duration of less than 3 months. Patients with other autoimmune diseases, uncontrolled infections, pregnancy or lactation were excluded. Clinical symptoms, serum thyroxine, TRAb, thyroid ultrasound and orbital computed tomography formed the basis of the diagnosis. PBMCs were isolated from about 10 ml of fresh peripheral blood by Ficoll-Paque density gradient centrifugation. Total RNA was extracted with Trizol reagent and quality-checked on an Agilent 2100 Bioanalyzer.

This clonotype was found many times. Its recognized antigen is unknown. Per-base qualities were not stored, and no clone one base away is much larger. For repertoire sequencing, TCR beta CDR3 regions were amplified from RNA transcripts. A first-round RT-PCR used HTBI primers with the Qiagen OneStep RT-PCR kit, followed by a second-round multiplex PCR, size selection and purification. Libraries were sequenced on an Illumina HiSeq2000 using paired-end 100 bp reads. The published analysis was carried out like this. SOAPnuke was used to process the reads, removing any read that contained adapters or uncalled bases, had a mean Phred below 15, or lacked an exact match to the constant primer or identifier. COPE v1.2.5 was used to merge high-quality paired reads. Unique nucleotide sequences were defined as clonotypes and aligned to IMGT TRB V, D and J references using MiTCR v1.1. Analysis was restricted to V-J combinations with a frequency above 0.0001, which covered 99.2% of repertoires. For each V-J combination, a TCR clonal expansion and chaos score was defined as the ratio of F50 clonal expansion to chaos observed in the TCRdist matrix. Welch's t-statistics and random forest were used to reduce features to over ten V-J combinations, which were fed into a naive Bayes classifier. The similarity between thyroid and blood repertoires was quantified using the Morisita-Horn index. The public sequencing data were trimmed at Q25 with fastp and processed into clonotypes with MiXCR by TCRdb, which kept only in-frame beta chains. Rows with a matching CDR3 protein are joined into one entry that keeps the most common DNA and genes. These V and J calls are TCRdb output, not the study's own analysis. A total of approximately 210,000 distinct CDR3 sequences appear in this sample, over 25% of them only once. Over 7.5% of the sample comes from the top ten.

The chain joins TRBV29-1 to TRBJ2-7; a tentative D call is TRBD2 (6 bases match). The receptor's source is a man between 50 and 59 years old with Graves' ophthalmopathy. Donor details come from another sample of the same person, matched by shared clones. Material: peripheral blood. The CDR3 region has the sequence CSVRGGPLAYEQYF. DNA sequence: TGCAGCGTCAGAGGAGGGCCCTTGGCCTACGAGCAGTACTTC.